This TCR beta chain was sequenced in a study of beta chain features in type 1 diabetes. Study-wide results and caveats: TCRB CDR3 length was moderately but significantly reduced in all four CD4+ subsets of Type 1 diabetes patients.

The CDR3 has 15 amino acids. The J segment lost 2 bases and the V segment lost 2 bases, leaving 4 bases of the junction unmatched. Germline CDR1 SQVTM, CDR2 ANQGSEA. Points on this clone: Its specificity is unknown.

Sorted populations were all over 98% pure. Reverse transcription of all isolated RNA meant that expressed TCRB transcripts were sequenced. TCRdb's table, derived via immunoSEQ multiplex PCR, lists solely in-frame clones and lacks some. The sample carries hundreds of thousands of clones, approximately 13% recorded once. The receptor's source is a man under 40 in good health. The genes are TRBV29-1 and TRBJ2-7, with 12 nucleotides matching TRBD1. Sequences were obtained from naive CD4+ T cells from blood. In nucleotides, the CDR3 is TGCAGCGTTGAAATCCGGGACAGGGGGCCCTACGAGCAGTACTTC. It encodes CSVEIRDRGPYEQYF.